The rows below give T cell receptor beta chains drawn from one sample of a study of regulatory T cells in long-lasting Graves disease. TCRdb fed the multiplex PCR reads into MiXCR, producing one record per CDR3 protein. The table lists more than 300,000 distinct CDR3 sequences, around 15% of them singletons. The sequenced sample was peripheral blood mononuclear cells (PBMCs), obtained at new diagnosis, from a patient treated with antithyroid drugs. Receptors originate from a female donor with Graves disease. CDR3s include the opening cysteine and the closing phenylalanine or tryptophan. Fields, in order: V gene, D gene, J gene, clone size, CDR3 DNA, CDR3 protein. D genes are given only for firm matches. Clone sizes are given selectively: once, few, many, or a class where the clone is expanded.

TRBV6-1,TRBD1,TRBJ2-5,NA,TGTGCCAGCAGCGGGACAGTCGGTGGGGGCCAAGAGACCCAGTACTTC,CASSGTVGGGQETQYF
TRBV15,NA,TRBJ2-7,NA,TGTGCCACCCGAAACGACGTACAAGACTACGAGCAGTACTTC,CATRNDVQDYEQYF
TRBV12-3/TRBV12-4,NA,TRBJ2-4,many,TGTGCCAGCAGTTCCCGGACGGGTATCAAAAACATTCAGTACTTC,CASSSRTGIKNIQYF
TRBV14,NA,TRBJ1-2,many,TGTGCCAGCAGCCAGAGGGCAGGGGACTACTATGGCTACACCTTC,CASSQRAGDYYGYTF
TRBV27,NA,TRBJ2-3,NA,TGTGCCAGCCGCTACAACCCCGTACTTAGCACAGATACGCAGTATTTT,CASRYNPVLSTDTQYF
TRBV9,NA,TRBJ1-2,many,TGTGCCAGCAGCGTAGGAACCTCCGAGCCCTTTAACTATGGCTACACCTTC,CASSVGTSEPFNYGYTF
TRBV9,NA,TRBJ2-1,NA,TGTGCCAGCAGCGTGGGGGGCTCTAGCGCCTATTCCTACAATGAGCAGTTCTTC,CASSVGGSSAYSYNEQFF
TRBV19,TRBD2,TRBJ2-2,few,TGTGCCAGTACTCCGAGCGGGGGGACAAACACCGGGGAGCTGTTTTTT,CASTPSGGTNTGELFF
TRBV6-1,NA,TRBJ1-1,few,TGTGCCAGCAGGAGGGTGGGGGAGGTTACTGAAGCTTTCTTT,CASRRVGEVTEAFF
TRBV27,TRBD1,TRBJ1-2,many,TGTGCCAGCAGTTACGGGACAGGGGGCGGCTACACCTTC,CASSYGTGGGYTF
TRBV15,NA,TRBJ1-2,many,TGTGCCACCAGCGGAATGGAGTACTATGGCTACACCTTC,CATSGMEYYGYTF
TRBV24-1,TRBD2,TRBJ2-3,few,TGTGCCACCAGTGAGGCCCCTAGCGGGACTAGCACAGATACGCAGTATTTT,CATSEAPSGTSTDTQYF
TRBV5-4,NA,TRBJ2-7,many,TGTGCCAGCAGCTTGGCCCGGGACGGGGCTTACGAGCAGTACTTC,CASSLARDGAYEQYF
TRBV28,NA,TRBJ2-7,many,TGTGCCAGCAGGTCTCCCAGAAGAACCTACGAGCAGTACTTC,CASRSPRRTYEQYF
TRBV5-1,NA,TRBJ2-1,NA,TGCGCCAGCAGCTTCGAAAGGACGGAGGGGAATGAGCAGTTCTTC,CASSFERTEGNEQFF
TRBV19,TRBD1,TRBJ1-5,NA,TGTGCCAGTAGTATAGGACAGGGGGCGGGCAATCAGCCCCAGCATTTT,CASSIGQGAGNQPQHF
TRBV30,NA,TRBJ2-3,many,TGTGCCTGGAGTGTCCTTTTAGCGGCCCCGGATACGCAGTATTTT,CAWSVLLAAPDTQYF
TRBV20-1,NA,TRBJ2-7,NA,TGCAGTGCCCAAATCCAGACACAGACAGCACGCTCCTACGAGCAGTACTTC,CSAQIQTQTARSYEQYF
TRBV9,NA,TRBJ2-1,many,TGTGCCAGCAGCGTACAGGGTAGCGGACCCAGCTCCTACAATGAGCAGTTCTTC,CASSVQGSGPSSYNEQFF
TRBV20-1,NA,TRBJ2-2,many,TGCAGTGCTAGAGGGCGGCTAGCGAACACCGGGGAGCTGTTTTTT,CSARGRLANTGELFF
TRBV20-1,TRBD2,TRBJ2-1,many,TGCAGTGCTAGAGGGGGGAGGGTACTAAGCAATGAGCAGTTCTTC,CSARGGRVLSNEQFF
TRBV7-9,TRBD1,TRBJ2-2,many,TGTGCCAGCAGCTCTTGGACAGGCCGCACCGGGGAGCTGTTTTTT,CASSSWTGRTGELFF
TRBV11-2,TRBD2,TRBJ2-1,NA,TGTGCCAGCAGCTCCCGAGCGGGAGGGCCCTACAATGAGCAGTTCTTC,CASSSRAGGPYNEQFF
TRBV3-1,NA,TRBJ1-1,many,TGTGCCAGCAGCCAAGTTCAGGGAACTGAAGCTTTCTTT,CASSQVQGTEAFF
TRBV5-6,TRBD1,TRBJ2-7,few,TGTGCCAGCAGCTTGGAAATAGGGGGCTTCTCCTACGAGCAGTACTTC,CASSLEIGGFSYEQYF
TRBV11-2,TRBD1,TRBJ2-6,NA,TGTGCCAGCAGCGACAGGTTTACTAGGGACAGGGCAGCTGGGGCCAACGTCCTGACTTTC,CASSDRFTRDRAAGANVLTF
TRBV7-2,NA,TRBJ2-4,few,TGTGCCAGCCGGCAGGGCGGCAAAAACATTCAGTACTTC,CASRQGGKNIQYF
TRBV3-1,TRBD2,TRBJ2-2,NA,TGTGCCAGCAGCCAGATCGGGACTAGCGGGGGGGCGAACACCGGGGAGCTGTTTTTT,CASSQIGTSGGANTGELFF
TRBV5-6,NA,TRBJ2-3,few,TGTGCCAGCAGTTCCAGGCCCCAGCTCGATACGCAGTATTTT,CASSSRPQLDTQYF
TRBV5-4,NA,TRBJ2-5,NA,TGTGCCAGCAGCTTGGATGGGGCCCCGGAGACCCAGTACTTC,CASSLDGAPETQYF
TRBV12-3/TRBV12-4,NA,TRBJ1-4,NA,TGTGCCAGCACCCCGGGCAGACTAGCTTCAACTAATGAAAAACTGTTTTTT,CASTPGRLASTNEKLFF
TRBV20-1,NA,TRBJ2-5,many,TGCAGTGCTAGAGATTCGCGGGGAGCGGGAGAGACCCAGTACTTC,CSARDSRGAGETQYF
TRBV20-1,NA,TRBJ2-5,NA,TGCAGTGCGCGGCGACTAACGGGAGATGAGGCCCAGTACTTC,CSARRLTGDEAQYF
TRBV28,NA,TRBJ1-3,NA,TGTGCCAGCATTACGCAGGGTACCTCTGGAAACACCATATATTTT,CASITQGTSGNTIYF
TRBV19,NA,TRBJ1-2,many,TGTGCCAGTAGTATCGGCCAGTTTATACATGGCTACACCTTC,CASSIGQFIHGYTF
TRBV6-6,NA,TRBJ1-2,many,TGTGCCAGCAGTTACTCGATTATCGGGGGCGACTATGGCTACACCTTC,CASSYSIIGGDYGYTF
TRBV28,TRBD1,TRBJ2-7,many,TGTGCCACCAAGAGGACAGGGGGCTCCTACGAGCAGTACTTC,CATKRTGGSYEQYF
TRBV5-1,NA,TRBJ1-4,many,TGCGCCAGCAGCTTGGCCGGAGGAGCTAATGAAAAACTGTTTTTT,CASSLAGGANEKLFF
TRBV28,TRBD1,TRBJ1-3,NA,TGTGCCAGCAGTTTTTATCGGACAGGGGGCGGCGGCACCATATATTTT,CASSFYRTGGGGTIYF
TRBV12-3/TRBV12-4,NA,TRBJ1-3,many,TGTGCCAGCAGCCCTAACTCTGGAAACACCATATATTTT,CASSPNSGNTIYF
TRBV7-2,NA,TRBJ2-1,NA,TGTGCCAGCAGCTTAGGCCAAACTTCCTACAATGAGCAGTTCTTC,CASSLGQTSYNEQFF
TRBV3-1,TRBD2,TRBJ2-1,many,TGTGCCAGCAGCCAACGCGGGGGGGGTTACAATGAGCAGTTCTTC,CASSQRGGGYNEQFF
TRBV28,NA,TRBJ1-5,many,TGTGCCAGCAGTTTATTGGGGGGGCCGAATCAGCCCCAGCATTTT,CASSLLGGPNQPQHF
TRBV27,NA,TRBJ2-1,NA,TGTGCCAGCAGCCCTGCGGACAGTTACAATGAGCAGTTCTTC,CASSPADSYNEQFF
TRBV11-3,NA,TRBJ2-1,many,TGTGCCAGCAGCTCTGGCGCCTCCGCCTACAATGAGCAGTTCTTC,CASSSGASAYNEQFF
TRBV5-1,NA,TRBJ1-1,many,TGCGCCAGCACCTCCGGCAGAAGAAACACTGAAGCTTTCTTT,CASTSGRRNTEAFF
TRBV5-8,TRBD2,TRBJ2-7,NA,TGTGCCAGCAGCTTTCAGGGCGCCGGGAGGTACGAGCAGTACTTC,CASSFQGAGRYEQYF
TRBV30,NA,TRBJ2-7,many,TGTGCCTGGAGTGTTCTAGTAGGCGGGAACTACGAGCAGTACTTC,CAWSVLVGGNYEQYF
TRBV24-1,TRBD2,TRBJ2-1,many,TGTGCCACCAGTGATAATCGACTAGCGGGAGCTGACAATGAGCAGTTCTTC,CATSDNRLAGADNEQFF
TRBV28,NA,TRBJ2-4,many,TGTGCCAGCAGTTCCGGTTGGGCAGGAACAGCCAAAAACATTCAGTACTTC,CASSSGWAGTAKNIQYF
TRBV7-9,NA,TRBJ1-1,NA,TGTGCCAGCAGCCGGCAACAGGGAACTGAAGCTTTCTTT,CASSRQQGTEAFF